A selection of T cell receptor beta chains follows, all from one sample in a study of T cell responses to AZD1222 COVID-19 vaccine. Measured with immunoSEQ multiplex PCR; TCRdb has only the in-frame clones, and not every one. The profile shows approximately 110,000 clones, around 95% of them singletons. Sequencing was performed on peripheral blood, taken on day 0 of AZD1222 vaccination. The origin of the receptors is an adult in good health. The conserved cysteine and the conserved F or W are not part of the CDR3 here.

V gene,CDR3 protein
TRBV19,ASSDLNADTQY
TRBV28,ASREPGQGAPEAF
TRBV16,ASSQSATTKGHNEQF
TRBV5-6,ASSFSGLLINQPQH
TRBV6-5,ASSRTGYEQY
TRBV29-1,SVETLRRGSSKNIQY
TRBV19,ASSLGTLYGYT
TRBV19,ASSRQDSSNSPLH
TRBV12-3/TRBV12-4,ASNEWGHGYT
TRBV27,ASSLLAGAQETQY
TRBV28,ASSRVLSGNTIY
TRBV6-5,ASEPTGGSYGYT
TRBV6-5,ASSYGRLSYSNEQF
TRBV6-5,ASSPRDRALGGYT
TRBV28,ASSKGIGVNEQF
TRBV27,ASQLAAGPYEQY
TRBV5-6,ASSLVLVRGKYRAEAF
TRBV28,ASNPSGRENTGELF
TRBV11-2,ASSTGTRSYNEQF
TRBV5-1,ASSLGSPSTGGYT
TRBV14,ASRTQPAYEQY
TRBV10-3,AIRTAINTEAF
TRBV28,ASSLNSGLERGEQF
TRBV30,AWTSGRNEQY
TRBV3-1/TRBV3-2,ASSPGGRSGRSY
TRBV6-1,ASSDDHADTLMNTEAF
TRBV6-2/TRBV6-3,ASSPGQEAF
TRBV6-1,ASSDPLQPQH
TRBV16,ASSPGVGNYGYT
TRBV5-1,ATSVGQTYEQY
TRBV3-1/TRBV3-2,ASSAIGSTEETQY
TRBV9,ASSVFYGQNTEAF
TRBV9,ASSATGTGIDSPLH
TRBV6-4,ASSEGEEGSPLH
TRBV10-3,AISESFWTGTYEQY
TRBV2,ASRGLHNEQF